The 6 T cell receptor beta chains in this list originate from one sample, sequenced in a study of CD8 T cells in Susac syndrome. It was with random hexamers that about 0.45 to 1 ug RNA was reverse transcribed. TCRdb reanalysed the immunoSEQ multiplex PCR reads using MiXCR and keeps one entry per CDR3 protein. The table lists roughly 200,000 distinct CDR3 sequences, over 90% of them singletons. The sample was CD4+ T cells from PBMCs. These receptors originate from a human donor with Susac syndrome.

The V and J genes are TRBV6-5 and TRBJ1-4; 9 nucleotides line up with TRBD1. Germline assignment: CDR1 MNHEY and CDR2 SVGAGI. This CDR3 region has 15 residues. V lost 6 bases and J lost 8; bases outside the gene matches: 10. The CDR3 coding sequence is TGTGCCAGCAGCCTCACAGGGGGCCTTGGAGAAAAACTGTTTTTT. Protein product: CASSLTGGLGEKLFF.

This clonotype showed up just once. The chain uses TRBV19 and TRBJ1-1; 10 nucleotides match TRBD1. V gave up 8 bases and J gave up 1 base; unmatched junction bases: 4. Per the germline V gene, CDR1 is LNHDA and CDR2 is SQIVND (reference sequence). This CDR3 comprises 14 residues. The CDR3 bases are TGTGCCAGTGTGGACAGGGGGAAGAACACTGAAGCTTTCTTT. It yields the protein CASVDRGKNTEAFF.

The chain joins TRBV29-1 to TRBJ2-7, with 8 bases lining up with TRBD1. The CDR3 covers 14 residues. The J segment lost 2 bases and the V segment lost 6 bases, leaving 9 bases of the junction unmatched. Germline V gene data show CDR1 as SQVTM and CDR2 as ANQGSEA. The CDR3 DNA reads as TGCAGCGTCAAACCGACGGACAGGGCCTACGAGCAGTACTTC. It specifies CSVKPTDRAYEQYF.

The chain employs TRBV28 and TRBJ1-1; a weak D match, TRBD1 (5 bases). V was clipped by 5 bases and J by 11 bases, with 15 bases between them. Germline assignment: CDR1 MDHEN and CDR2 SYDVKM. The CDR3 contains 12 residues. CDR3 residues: CASSSMGGVAFF. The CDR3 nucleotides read TGTGCCAGCAGTAGTATGGGGGGAGTGGCTTTCTTT.

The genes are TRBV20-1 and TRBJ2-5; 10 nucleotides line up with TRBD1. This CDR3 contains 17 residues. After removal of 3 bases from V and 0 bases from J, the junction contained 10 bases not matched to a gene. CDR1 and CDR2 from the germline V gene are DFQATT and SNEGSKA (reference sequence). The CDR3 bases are TGCAGTGCTAGTGCGACAGGGGGCTTTGGAGACCAAGAGACCCAGTACTTC. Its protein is CSASATGGFGDQETQYF.

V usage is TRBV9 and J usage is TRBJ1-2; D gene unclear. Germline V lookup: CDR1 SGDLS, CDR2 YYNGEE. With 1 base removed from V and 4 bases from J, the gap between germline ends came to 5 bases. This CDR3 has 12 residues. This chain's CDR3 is CASSVTGYGYTF. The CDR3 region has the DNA TGTGCCAGCAGCGTAACCGGCTATGGCTACACCTTC.